The 32 T cell receptor beta chains listed next were all sequenced from one sample in a study of T cells after yellow fever vaccination. TCRdb re-called the 5' RACE reads through MiXCR, storing one row per CDR3 protein. The sample yields 450,000 to 550,000 distinct CDR3 sequences, about 19% seen once. The sample in question was PBMCs, obtained 15 days after the yellow fever booster vaccination. The receptors come from a man in his thirties or forties who received the YFV17D yellow fever vaccine.

The CDR3 DNA sequence: TGTGCCAGCAGCTGGGCTAATGAAAAACTGTTTTTT. As protein: CASSWANEKLFF. V gene TRBV7-9 combines with J gene TRBJ1-4; no clear D. The CDR3 has 12 amino acids. Germline V gene sequence: CDR1 SEHNR, CDR2 FQNEAQ (reference sequence). The ends were cut back, 4 bases at V and 3 bases at J, with 3 bases in the middle.

A few counts support this clonotype. The genes are TRBV7-8 and TRBJ2-7; D possibly corresponds to TRBD2 (6 bases). Germline assignment: CDR1 SGHVS and CDR2 FQNEAQ. V was shortened by 3 bases and J by 2 bases, with 11 bases between the two germline ends. The CDR3 totals 14 residues. The CDR3 DNA follows: TGTGCCAGCAGCTTTTCAGCGGGCGCCTACGAGCAGTACTTC. Its translation is CASSFSAGAYEQYF.

This clonotype has a handful of counts. The genes are TRBV27 and TRBJ2-2, with D perhaps matching TRBD2 (6 bases). The CDR3 length is 15 residues. Germline CDR1 reads MNHEY; CDR2 reads SMNVEV (reference sequence). Trimming stripped 2 bases from V and 1 base from J, with 8 bases between. The CDR3 loop reads CASSLKRVNTGELFF. The CDR3, as DNA: TGTGCCAGCAGTTTAAAGCGGGTGAACACCGGGGAGCTGTTTTTT.

This clonotype was detected a few times. The rearrangement joins TRBV5-1 to TRBJ1-1; D uncertain. The CDR3 loop spans 13 amino acids. The germline CDR1 and CDR2 sequences are SGHRS and YFSETQ. The germline V and J ends were trimmed by 2 bases and 8 bases, with 13 bases remaining between them. Written as DNA, the CDR3 is TGCGCCAGCAGCTTCTCGGAAAAAGCGGAAGCTTTCTTT. It translates to CASSFSEKAEAFF. Based on the CDR3 plus reference TRBV5-1 and TRBJ1-1, the full variable domain is KAGVTQTPRYLIKTRGQQVTLSCSPISGHRSVSWYQQTPGQGLQFLFEYFSETQRNKGNFPGRFSGRQFSNSRSEMNVSTLELGDSALYLCASSFSEKAEAFFGQGTRLTVV.

This clonotype was seen more than once but under ten times. The chain uses TRBV11-2 and TRBJ2-1, with TRBD2 identical over 9 bases. The CDR3 loop spans 14 amino acids. The J segment lost 6 bases and the V segment lost 6 bases, leaving 6 bases of the junction unmatched. Germline lookup yields CDR1 SGHAT and CDR2 FQNNGV. CDR3 region: CASRAQGLANEQFF. The CDR3 DNA follows: TGTGCCAGCAGAGCCCAGGGACTAGCCAATGAGCAGTTCTTC.

The rearrangement uses TRBV7-8 and TRBJ2-2; D remains unclear. CDR1 and CDR2 (germline): SGHVS, FQNEAQ. The V and J ends lost 1 base and 0 bases respectively, with 9 bases between them. The CDR3 consists of 16 residues. CDR3 residues: CASSLVFSTNTGELFF. CDR3 bases: TGTGCCAGCAGCTTAGTGTTTTCGACGAACACCGGGGAGCTGTTTTTT.

The DNA of the CDR3 is TGCAGCGTTGGGACAGGGGAAATTTACGAGCAGTACTTC. This sequence encodes CSVGTGEIYEQYF. The rearrangement joins TRBV29-1 to TRBJ2-7, with 9 positions matching TRBD1. Germline-derived CDR1 and CDR2 are SQVTM and ANQGSEA. Unmatched junction bases numbered 5, after V lost 4 bases and J lost 4 bases. CDR3 length: 13 residues.

This clonotype was recorded a few times. The V call is TRBV5-5, the J call TRBJ2-2; TRBD2 matches 9 bases. The CDR3 consists of 16 residues. J gave up 6 bases and V 4 bases, and 10 bases lay outside the gene matches. The germline gives CDR1 SGHKS, CDR2 YYEKEE (reference sequence). The CDR3 DNA reads as TGTGCCAGCAGCCCCATAGCGGGAGTCGGGGCCGGGGAGCTGTTTTTT. It is translated as CASSPIAGVGAGELFF.

This clonotype was recorded a few times. The chain is built from TRBV7-6 and TRBJ2-1, with D possibly TRBD2 on 7 matching bases. This CDR3 is built from 17 residues. V was trimmed by 4 bases and J by 5 bases, leaving 21 bases between them. In germline, CDR1 is SGHVS, CDR2 FNYEAQ. The CDR3 coding sequence is TGTGCCAGCAGCTCCGGTAGGGGGGGAGGGCCCCACAATGAGCAGTTCTTC. Its protein product is CASSSGRGGGPHNEQFF.

This chain joins TRBV12-3 or TRBV12-4 and TRBJ2-5; 7 positions agree with TRBD1. The V gene end was trimmed by 6 bases and the J gene end by 3 bases; junction bases not matched to a gene: 10. This CDR3 is 15 amino acids long. This chain's CDR3 is CASRAGGPKKETQYF. CDR3 nucleotides: TGTGCCAGCAGAGCAGGGGGACCTAAAAAAGAGACCCAGTACTTC.

Concerning this clonotype itself: One end of the junction varies from germline; a read error may be responsible. The chain joins TRBV6-2 or TRBV6-3 to TRBJ2-7, with 12 bases aligning to TRBD2. There are 14 residues in the CDR3. Germline V gene data show CDR1 as MNHEY and CDR2 as SVGEGT. CDR3 in DNA: TGTGCCAGCAGCCGTGGACTAGCGGGACCCACTCGTTTCTTC. As protein: CASSRGLAGPTRFF.

This chain links TRBV7-9 with TRBJ2-2, with 9 bases matching TRBD1. Germline CDR1 is SEHNR and CDR2 is FQNEAQ (reference sequence). V shed 4 bases and J 4 bases; nucleotides not matched to a gene: 7. There are 16 residues in the CDR3. The CDR3 region is CASSSRQGEFTGELFF. As DNA, the CDR3 is TGTGCCAGCAGCTCCCGACAGGGGGAGTTCACCGGGGAGCTGTTTTTT.

This chain joins TRBV7-2 and TRBJ2-2; D is possibly TRBD1 or TRBD2 (5 bases each). Per the germline V gene, CDR1 is SGHTA and CDR2 is FQGNSA. The length of the CDR3 is 14 residues. V shed 4 bases and J shed 8 bases, with 14 bases lying between them. This chain's CDR3 is CASSSGTALGELFF. Written as DNA, the CDR3 is TGTGCCAGCAGCTCAGGGACCGCATTAGGGGAGCTGTTTTTT.

The gene calls are TRBV10-3 and TRBJ1-2, with 8 bases matching TRBD1. Germline V gene sequence: CDR1 ENHRY, CDR2 SYGVKD. The CDR3 covers 14 residues. V was pared by 3 bases and J by 8 bases, with 8 bases of the junction left unmatched. CDR3 sequence (DNA): TGTGCCATCAGTGACTCAGGGGGCGCCTGGGGCTACACCTTC. Translation gives CAISDSGGAWGYTF.

This clonotype was seen more than once but under ten times. The chain carries TRBV12-3 or TRBV12-4 and TRBJ1-2; 9 bases agree with TRBD1. CDR3 length equals 13 residues. J gave up 8 bases and V 6 bases, and 7 bases lay outside the gene matches. CDR3 protein: CASRKTGGWGYTF. CDR3 nucleotides: TGTGCCAGCAGGAAAACAGGGGGCTGGGGCTACACCTTC.

The chain combines TRBV12-3 or TRBV12-4 with TRBJ1-5; 7 nucleotides align to TRBD1. Trimming at V came to 3 bases and at J to 7 bases, leaving 9 bases not matched to a gene. The CDR3 is 15 amino acids. The CDR3 sequence is CASSLGDSPRQPQHF. DNA for the CDR3: TGTGCCAGCAGTTTGGGGGACAGTCCGCGGCAGCCCCAGCATTTT.

Only a few counts were recorded for this clonotype. The chain combines TRBV7-9 with TRBJ2-3, with D unresolved. The CDR3 is made up of 15 amino acids. The germline CDR1 and CDR2 sequences are SEHNR and FQNEAQ (reference sequence). V was pared by 1 base and J by 0 bases, with 8 bases between. The CDR3 nucleotides are TGTGCCAGCAGCTTAGGGGTCAGCAGCACAGATACGCAGTATTTT. This sequence encodes CASSLGVSSTDTQYF.

The chain uses TRBV7-8 and TRBJ1-4; tentative D call: TRBD1 (6 bases). Trimming cost V 5 bases and J 3 bases, with 10 bases left between them. This CDR3 has 14 residues. Germline V gives CDR1 SGHVS, CDR2 FQNEAQ. CDR3 DNA sequence: TGTGCCAGCAGCGCGACAGGTGCTAATGAAAAACTGTTTTTT. It specifies CASSATGANEKLFF.

This clonotype was observed a handful of times. The J gene is TRBJ2-1, the V gene TRBV6-5, with TRBD2 as a possible D gene (6 bases). Germline assignment: CDR1 MNHEY and CDR2 SVGAGI. V lost 1 base and J 2 bases, leaving 12 bases between the germline ends. This CDR3 spans 16 amino acids. In nucleotides, the CDR3 is TGTGCCAGCAGTTACTTAGGCGGGGCCACCTACAATGAGCAGTTCTTC. This gives the protein CASSYLGGATYNEQFF.

The rearrangement joins TRBV28 to TRBJ2-4; TRBD1 agrees at 8 bases. V gave up 3 bases and J gave up 4 bases; unmatched junction bases: 5. The CDR3 runs 15 residues. Germline loops: CDR1 MDHEN, CDR2 SYDVKM. The CDR3 DNA sequence: TGTGCCAGCAGTTTCCCCAGGGGGCAGAAAAACATTCAGTACTTC. This codes for CASSFPRGQKNIQYF.

V and J are TRBV4-3 and TRBJ2-1; possibly TRBD2 for D (5 bases). This CDR3 has 13 amino acids. CDR1 and CDR2 from the germline V gene are LGHNA and YSLEER. V was cut by 4 bases and J by 9 bases, with 13 bases left in between. In DNA form, the CDR3 reads TGCGCCAGCAGCCTGGTCGGGGTCACTGAGCAGTTCTTC. Its protein product is CASSLVGVTEQFF.

This clonotype was found a few times. This chain connects TRBV6-5 to TRBJ2-1; 15 nucleotides match TRBD2. The CDR3 length is 18 residues. J was trimmed by 8 bases and V by 0 bases; bases with no gene match: 8. In germline, CDR1 is MNHEY, CDR2 SVGAGI. The CDR3 loop reads CASSYSHGTSGRQYEQFF. DNA for the CDR3: TGTGCCAGCAGTTACTCACACGGGACTAGCGGGAGGCAGTATGAGCAGTTCTTC.

The chain recombines TRBV5-1 with TRBJ2-1; perhaps TRBD1 as D (5 bases). Deletions cut 9 bases from V and 4 bases from J, with 20 bases between. CDR1 is SGHRS, CDR2 YFSETQ, per germline. The CDR3 runs 15 residues. This CDR3 reads CATSTVPLDYNEQFF. CDR3 sequence (DNA): TGCGCCACTTCGACAGTCCCACTTGATTACAATGAGCAGTTCTTC.

The chain uses TRBV29-1 and TRBJ1-1; D is uncertain. Germline V gene data show CDR1 as SQVTM and CDR2 as ANQGSEA. The V and J ends lost 4 bases and 0 bases respectively, with 12 bases between them. CDR3 length equals 14 residues. The CDR3 nucleotides are TGCAGCGTTGTTGAGGAGCAGGTGAACACTGAAGCTTTCTTT. Amino acids: CSVVEEQVNTEAFF.

This chain uses TRBV20-1 with TRBJ2-5, with D uncertain. The CDR3 has 12 residues. Trimming took off 1 base at V and 2 bases at J, with 5 bases between the two ends. Germline V gene data show CDR1 as DFQATT and CDR2 as SNEGSKA (reference sequence). The CDR3 nucleotides read TGCAGTGCTAGAGGCATTCAAGAGACCCAGTACTTC. Its protein is CSARGIQETQYF.

The sample holds a few counts of this clonotype. The chain recombines TRBV11-1 with TRBJ2-5; D gene ambiguous. Between the trimmed V and J ends, which lost 1 base and 3 bases, there was a span of 15 bases. Germline V gene data show CDR1 as SGHAT and CDR2 as FQDESV (reference sequence). The CDR3 has 16 residues. CDR3 nucleotide sequence: TGTGCCAGCAGCTTAGGTCCACTGATAGAAAAAGAGACCCAGTACTTC. This encodes CASSLGPLIEKETQYF.

This clonotype was observed a few times. This chain links TRBV18 with TRBJ2-7, with D tentatively TRBD1 (5 bases). V shed 3 bases and J shed 2 bases, with 8 bases lying between them. CDR1 and CDR2 (germline): KGHSH, LQKENI. This CDR3 has 13 amino acids. The CDR3 protein is CASSPQGTYEQYF. The CDR3 coding sequence is TGTGCCAGCTCACCTCAGGGCACCTACGAGCAGTACTTC.

This clonotype was detected ten times or more. The chain is built from TRBV25-1 and TRBJ2-7; D is possibly TRBD1 or TRBD2 (5 bases each). Germline values: CDR1 MGHDK, CDR2 SYGVNS. The length of the CDR3 is 14 residues. Trimming removed 6 bases at V and 0 bases at J, with 12 bases between. DNA for the CDR3: TGTGCCAGCAGCCGGGACCAGAGCTCCTACGAGCAGTACTTC. It yields the protein CASSRDQSSYEQYF.

CDR3 sequence reads: CAIRDGQGNYGYTF. CDR3 nucleotides: TGTGCCATCAGGGATGGACAGGGAAACTATGGCTACACCTTC. This chain uses TRBV10-3 with TRBJ1-2, with 8 bases lining up with TRBD1. With 6 bases clipped from V and 2 bases from J, the junction kept 5 bases outside the gene matches. Per germline, CDR1 ENHRY and CDR2 SYGVKD. The length of the CDR3 is 14 residues.

J is TRBJ2-7 and V is TRBV28; 12 positions agree with TRBD2. The CDR3 runs to 16 residues. CDR1 and CDR2 (germline): MDHEN, SYDVKM. V gave up 4 bases and J gave up 7 bases; unmatched junction bases: 11. The CDR3 sequence is CASSSWLAGGPPEQYF. The CDR3 nucleotides are TGTGCCAGCAGTTCGTGGCTAGCGGGAGGGCCCCCTGAGCAGTACTTC.

The V gene is TRBV6-2 or TRBV6-3, the J gene TRBJ1-1; TRBD1 agrees at 12 bases. Germline CDR1 reads MNHEY; CDR2 reads SVGEGT. With V trimmed by 7 bases and J by 3 bases, 27 bases remained unmatched. The length of the CDR3 is 22 residues. This CDR3 reads CASTPERGQIRDRGRSYTEAFF. DNA of the CDR3: TGTGCCAGCACTCCAGAGCGAGGGCAAATCCGGGACAGGGGGCGATCCTACACTGAAGCTTTCTTT.

The rearrangement uses TRBV20-1 and TRBJ1-5; 10 bases are shared with TRBD1. The V and J ends lost 1 base and 7 bases, in that order; junction bases with no gene match: 7. The CDR3 is made up of 15 amino acids. The V gene's germline CDR1 is DFQATT and CDR2 SNEGSKA (reference sequence). CDR3: CSARAGQGLKQPQHF. The CDR3 nucleotides are TGCAGTGCTAGAGCGGGACAGGGGCTGAAGCAGCCCCAGCATTTT.